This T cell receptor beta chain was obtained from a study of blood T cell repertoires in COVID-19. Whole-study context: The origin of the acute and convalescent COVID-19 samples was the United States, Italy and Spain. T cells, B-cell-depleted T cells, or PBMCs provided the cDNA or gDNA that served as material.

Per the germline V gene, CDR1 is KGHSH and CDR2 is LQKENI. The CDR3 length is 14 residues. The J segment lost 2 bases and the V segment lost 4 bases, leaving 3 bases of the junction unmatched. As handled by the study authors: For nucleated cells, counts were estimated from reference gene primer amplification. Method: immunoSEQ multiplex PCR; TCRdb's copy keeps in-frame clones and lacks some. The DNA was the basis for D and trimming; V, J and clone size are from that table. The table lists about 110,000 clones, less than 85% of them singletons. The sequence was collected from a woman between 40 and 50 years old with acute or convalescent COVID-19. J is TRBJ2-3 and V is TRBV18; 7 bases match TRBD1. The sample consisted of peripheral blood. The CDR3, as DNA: TGTGCCAGCTCACTTGGACAGGTCACAGATACGCAGTATTTT. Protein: CASSLGQVTDTQYF.